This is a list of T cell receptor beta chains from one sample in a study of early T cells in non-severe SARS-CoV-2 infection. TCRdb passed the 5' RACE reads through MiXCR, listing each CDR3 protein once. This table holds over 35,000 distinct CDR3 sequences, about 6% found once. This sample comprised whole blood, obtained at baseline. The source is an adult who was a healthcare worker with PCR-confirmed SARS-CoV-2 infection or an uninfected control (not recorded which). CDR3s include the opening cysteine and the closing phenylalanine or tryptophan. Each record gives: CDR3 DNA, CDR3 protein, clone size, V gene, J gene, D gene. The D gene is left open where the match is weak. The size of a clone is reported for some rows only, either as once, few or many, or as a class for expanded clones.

CDR3nt: TGTGCCACCAGCACCCCTGAGGGAGGGATCCCCGGGGAGCTGTTTTTT
CDR3aa: CATSTPEGGIPGELFF
abundance: many
v_gene: TRBV15
j_gene: TRBJ2-2
d_gene: TRBD2

CDR3nt: TGTGCCAGCAGCTTAGAAGAGGTTTACAATGAGCAGTTCTTC
CDR3aa: CASSLEEVYNEQFF
abundance: -
v_gene: TRBV11-2
j_gene: TRBJ2-1
d_gene: -

CDR3nt: TGTGCCATCACCCCGGGCTTATCCACTGAAGCTTTCTTT
CDR3aa: CAITPGLSTEAFF
abundance: many
v_gene: TRBV10-3
j_gene: TRBJ1-1
d_gene: -

CDR3nt: TGTGCCAGCAGCCGAGGGGGAATGAACACTGAAGCTTTCTTT
CDR3aa: CASSRGGMNTEAFF
abundance: many
v_gene: TRBV5-4
j_gene: TRBJ1-1
d_gene: -

CDR3nt: TGTGCCAGCAGCTTAGCTTTGGAGGGGCAGTTCTTC
CDR3aa: CASSLALEGQFF
abundance: many
v_gene: TRBV7-9
j_gene: TRBJ2-1
d_gene: -

CDR3nt: TGTGCCAGCAGTTTAGCGGGGGGCCGGACAGATACGCAGTATTTT
CDR3aa: CASSLAGGRTDTQYF
abundance: many
v_gene: TRBV12-3/TRBV12-4
j_gene: TRBJ2-3
d_gene: -

CDR3nt: TGCAGTGCTATCGGGACAGGGGCAGATACGCAGTATTTT
CDR3aa: CSAIGTGADTQYF
abundance: -
v_gene: TRBV20-1
j_gene: TRBJ2-3
d_gene: TRBD1

CDR3nt: TGTGCCAGCAGTGGGGGGACGCAAAGCGGCTACACCTTC
CDR3aa: CASSGGTQSGYTF
abundance: many
v_gene: TRBV12-3/TRBV12-4
j_gene: TRBJ1-2
d_gene: -

CDR3nt: TGCAGCGTTCAGGGGGGGTATAATTCACCCCTCCACTTT
CDR3aa: CSVQGGYNSPLHF
abundance: many
v_gene: TRBV29-1
j_gene: TRBJ1-6
d_gene: TRBD1

CDR3nt: TGCAGCGCTATTCGACAGGGGACTGCTAACGAGCAGTACTTC
CDR3aa: CSAIRQGTANEQYF
abundance: many
v_gene: TRBV29-1
j_gene: TRBJ2-7
d_gene: TRBD1

CDR3nt: TGTGCCAGCAGTCGTGGGACCTACGAGCAGTACTTC
CDR3aa: CASSRGTYEQYF
abundance: many
v_gene: TRBV7-9
j_gene: TRBJ2-7
d_gene: -

CDR3nt: TGTGCCAGCAGCTTAGATGCGGGGGGGCCGCTGCACACCGGGGAGCTGTTTTTT
CDR3aa: CASSLDAGGPLHTGELFF
abundance: many
v_gene: TRBV11-2
j_gene: TRBJ2-2
d_gene: TRBD2

CDR3nt: TGTGCCAGCAGTTTTTCCGGCCGCACAATTGATGAGCAGTTCTTC
CDR3aa: CASSFSGRTIDEQFF
abundance: -
v_gene: TRBV12-3/TRBV12-4
j_gene: TRBJ2-1
d_gene: -

CDR3nt: TGTGCCAGCAGTCTAAGGCGGGGGAACACCGGGGAGCTGTTTTTT
CDR3aa: CASSLRRGNTGELFF
abundance: many
v_gene: TRBV7-8
j_gene: TRBJ2-2
d_gene: -

CDR3nt: TGTGCCAGCAGCAAACCGGGACAGGGATACAATGAGCAGTTCTTC
CDR3aa: CASSKPGQGYNEQFF
abundance: -
v_gene: TRBV11-3
j_gene: TRBJ2-1
d_gene: TRBD1

CDR3nt: TGCAGTGCCCAAGCCTCCGGGACTAGGGCGTACAATGAGCAGTTCTTC
CDR3aa: CSAQASGTRAYNEQFF
abundance: -
v_gene: TRBV20-1
j_gene: TRBJ2-1
d_gene: TRBD2

CDR3nt: TGTGCCAGCAGCTTACCCAGCGGGGGGAGTGAGCAGTTCTTC
CDR3aa: CASSLPSGGSEQFF
abundance: many
v_gene: TRBV7-6
j_gene: TRBJ2-1
d_gene: TRBD2

CDR3nt: TGCGCCAGCAGCTTGGAGTTTAGCGGGGGGAGCTACGAGCAGTACTTC
CDR3aa: CASSLEFSGGSYEQYF
abundance: many
v_gene: TRBV5-1
j_gene: TRBJ2-7
d_gene: TRBD2

CDR3nt: TGCAGTGCACAACGGACGGGACTAGCGGGAGGCACCGGGGAGCTGTTTTTT
CDR3aa: CSAQRTGLAGGTGELFF
abundance: few
v_gene: TRBV20-1
j_gene: TRBJ2-2
d_gene: TRBD2

CDR3nt: TGTGCCAGCAGTTACTTCAGGGGAGATGAGCAGTTCTTC
CDR3aa: CASSYFRGDEQFF
abundance: -
v_gene: TRBV6-2/TRBV6-3
j_gene: TRBJ2-1
d_gene: -

CDR3nt: TGTGCCAGCAGACTAGCGGGAGGTTCCTACAATGAGCAGTTCTTC
CDR3aa: CASRLAGGSYNEQFF
abundance: many
v_gene: TRBV3-1
j_gene: TRBJ2-1
d_gene: TRBD2

CDR3nt: TGTGCCAGCAGCGGGCAGTCCAATACGCAGTATTTT
CDR3aa: CASSGQSNTQYF
abundance: -
v_gene: TRBV2
j_gene: TRBJ2-3
d_gene: -

CDR3nt: TGTGCCACCACCCCGTCGGGACAGGAGACTGAAGCTTTCTTT
CDR3aa: CATTPSGQETEAFF
abundance: many
v_gene: TRBV10-3
j_gene: TRBJ1-1
d_gene: TRBD1

CDR3nt: TGCGCCAGCAGCCAAGAGAATTTCTCCGGGACAGGGAAGGGAAAACTGTTTTTT
CDR3aa: CASSQENFSGTGKGKLFF
abundance: few
v_gene: TRBV4-3
j_gene: TRBJ1-4
d_gene: TRBD1

CDR3nt: TGTGCCAGCAGTCAACCCGATTATACTCAGGGCTACACCTTC
CDR3aa: CASSQPDYTQGYTF
abundance: many
v_gene: TRBV6-6
j_gene: TRBJ1-2
d_gene: -

CDR3nt: TGTGCCAGCAGGGATGGACTAGGCACAGATACGCAGTATTTT
CDR3aa: CASRDGLGTDTQYF
abundance: many
v_gene: TRBV27
j_gene: TRBJ2-3
d_gene: TRBD2

CDR3nt: TGTGCCAGCAGCTCCGGACATACGAACACTGAAGCTTTCTTT
CDR3aa: CASSSGHTNTEAFF
abundance: -
v_gene: TRBV13
j_gene: TRBJ1-1
d_gene: -

CDR3nt: TGTGCCAGCAGCCCAAGCGCGACAGGCAACTATGGCTACACCTTC
CDR3aa: CASSPSATGNYGYTF
abundance: many
v_gene: TRBV4-2
j_gene: TRBJ1-2
d_gene: -

CDR3nt: TGTGCCAGCAGCCACTCTACAAGGGGCCGGCACAATGAGCAGTTCTTC
CDR3aa: CASSHSTRGRHNEQFF
abundance: many
v_gene: TRBV11-2
j_gene: TRBJ2-1
d_gene: -

CDR3nt: TGTGCCAGCACCCCGTTCGGTGAATCAACTAATGAAAAACTGTTTTTT
CDR3aa: CASTPFGESTNEKLFF
abundance: many
v_gene: TRBV27
j_gene: TRBJ1-4
d_gene: -

CDR3nt: TGTGCCAGCACCCAAAGGGGCCTCCCGGAAAGATACAATGAGCAGTTCTTC
CDR3aa: CASTQRGLPERYNEQFF
abundance: many
v_gene: TRBV21-1
j_gene: TRBJ2-1
d_gene: -

CDR3nt: TGTGCCAGCAGCCAAGACCGCGAGGAGGGGCAGACCCAGTACTTC
CDR3aa: CASSQDREEGQTQYF
abundance: many
v_gene: TRBV3-1
j_gene: TRBJ2-5
d_gene: -

CDR3nt: TGTGCCAGCACCCGCCGTCAGGGCCCATCCTCCTACGAGCAGTACTTC
CDR3aa: CASTRRQGPSSYEQYF
abundance: many
v_gene: TRBV5-5
j_gene: TRBJ2-7
d_gene: -

CDR3nt: TGCAGTGCTAGTAAGCGAGACGAGCAGTACTTC
CDR3aa: CSASKRDEQYF
abundance: -
v_gene: TRBV20-1
j_gene: TRBJ2-7
d_gene: -

CDR3nt: TGCGCCAGCAGCCTCCGGGACAAAGAGACCCAGTACTTC
CDR3aa: CASSLRDKETQYF
abundance: -
v_gene: TRBV4-1
j_gene: TRBJ2-5
d_gene: -

CDR3nt: TGCGCCAGCAGCCAAGGGACAGGCGGAGATACGCAGTATTTT
CDR3aa: CASSQGTGGDTQYF
abundance: few
v_gene: TRBV4-1
j_gene: TRBJ2-3
d_gene: TRBD1

CDR3nt: TGTGCCAGCAGGACCTATATGAACACTGAAGCTTTCTTT
CDR3aa: CASRTYMNTEAFF
abundance: few
v_gene: TRBV2
j_gene: TRBJ1-1
d_gene: -

CDR3nt: TGTGCCAGCAGTCTCCGGACAGGGGATAGGGAGCCCCAGCATTTT
CDR3aa: CASSLRTGDREPQHF
abundance: -
v_gene: TRBV12-3/TRBV12-4
j_gene: TRBJ1-5
d_gene: TRBD1

CDR3nt: TGTGCCAGCAGCCTGAAAATAAAGAATTCACCCCTCCACTTT
CDR3aa: CASSLKIKNSPLHF
abundance: -
v_gene: TRBV3-1
j_gene: TRBJ1-6
d_gene: -

CDR3nt: TGTGCCAGTTTTTGGCAGCCAAACACAGATACGCAGTATTTT
CDR3aa: CASFWQPNTDTQYF
abundance: few
v_gene: TRBV18
j_gene: TRBJ2-3
d_gene: -

CDR3nt: TGTGCCAGCAGCCAAGATTCCCGGGGGGGTGAAGAGACCCAGTACTTC
CDR3aa: CASSQDSRGGEETQYF
abundance: many
v_gene: TRBV3-1
j_gene: TRBJ2-5
d_gene: TRBD2

CDR3nt: TGCAGTGCCCGGACTGATATAGAGAGGGTCACAGATACGCAGTATTTT
CDR3aa: CSARTDIERVTDTQYF
abundance: -
v_gene: TRBV20-1
j_gene: TRBJ2-3
d_gene: -

CDR3nt: TGCAGTGCTAGTTTAAGCGGCGGCCAAGAGACCCAGTACTTC
CDR3aa: CSASLSGGQETQYF
abundance: many
v_gene: TRBV20-1
j_gene: TRBJ2-5
d_gene: -

CDR3nt: TGTGCCAGCAGCCAAGATTCACCCCTCCACTTT
CDR3aa: CASSQDSPLHF
abundance: many
v_gene: TRBV3-1
j_gene: TRBJ1-6
d_gene: -

CDR3nt: TGCGCCAGCAGCCTGACTAGCGGGGGGGTCCAAGAGACCCAGTACTTC
CDR3aa: CASSLTSGGVQETQYF
abundance: -
v_gene: TRBV5-1
j_gene: TRBJ2-5
d_gene: TRBD2

CDR3nt: TGTGCCAGCAGCTTTTCCAGGCAGGGCAAAAGGGGATACGAGCAGTACTTC
CDR3aa: CASSFSRQGKRGYEQYF
abundance: medium-sized
v_gene: TRBV7-9
j_gene: TRBJ2-7
d_gene: -

CDR3nt: TGTGCCAGCAGTCCTCTTGGGACAGCCTACGAGCAGTACTTC
CDR3aa: CASSPLGTAYEQYF
abundance: many
v_gene: TRBV27
j_gene: TRBJ2-7
d_gene: TRBD1

CDR3nt: TGTGCCAGCTCGCCCGGGACTAGCGGGGGGGTCCACGAGCAGTACTTC
CDR3aa: CASSPGTSGGVHEQYF
abundance: many
v_gene: TRBV6-4
j_gene: TRBJ2-7
d_gene: TRBD2

CDR3nt: TGTGCCAGCAGTGAACCCCTCCTGGGAGGGCCTTCGGGTGAGCAGTTCTTC
CDR3aa: CASSEPLLGGPSGEQFF
abundance: many
v_gene: TRBV2
j_gene: TRBJ2-1
d_gene: TRBD2

CDR3nt: TGTGCCAGCAGCTTGGTCCAGACAAACACTGAAGCTTTCTTT
CDR3aa: CASSLVQTNTEAFF
abundance: -
v_gene: TRBV5-5
j_gene: TRBJ1-1
d_gene: -

CDR3nt: TGTGCCAGCAGTATGGTTGGTTCCTACGAGCAGTACTTC
CDR3aa: CASSMVGSYEQYF
abundance: few
v_gene: TRBV12-3/TRBV12-4
j_gene: TRBJ2-7
d_gene: -

CDR3nt: TGTGCCAGCCTAGGGGGCAGTGGGAATGAGCAGTTCTTC
CDR3aa: CASLGGSGNEQFF
abundance: -
v_gene: TRBV7-6
j_gene: TRBJ2-1
d_gene: TRBD1

CDR3nt: TGCAGTGCAACGCAGACCGCTAGCACAGATACGCAGTATTTT
CDR3aa: CSATQTASTDTQYF
abundance: many
v_gene: TRBV20-1
j_gene: TRBJ2-3
d_gene: -

CDR3nt: TGCAGCGTTGAAATTCGGGACTACAATGAGCAGTTCTTC
CDR3aa: CSVEIRDYNEQFF
abundance: -
v_gene: TRBV29-1
j_gene: TRBJ2-1
d_gene: -

CDR3nt: TGTGCCAGCAGCTTAAGACGGGGTAATGATCAGCCCCAGCATTTT
CDR3aa: CASSLRRGNDQPQHF
abundance: many
v_gene: TRBV7-8
j_gene: TRBJ1-5
d_gene: -

CDR3nt: TGTGCCTTCTCCGACTACGAGCAGTACTTC
CDR3aa: CAFSDYEQYF
abundance: few
v_gene: TRBV30
j_gene: TRBJ2-7
d_gene: -

CDR3nt: TGCGCCAGCAGCCAAGATCAGAGGGTCGAGCAGTACTTC
CDR3aa: CASSQDQRVEQYF
abundance: -
v_gene: TRBV4-1
j_gene: TRBJ2-7
d_gene: -

CDR3nt: TGTGCCAGCAGCGCCCTCCGGGGAGTCTGGGCAGATACGCAGTATTTT
CDR3aa: CASSALRGVWADTQYF
abundance: many
v_gene: TRBV7-9
j_gene: TRBJ2-3
d_gene: -

CDR3nt: TGCGCCAGCAAAAAATCTTCGGGGGGCAACACCGGGGAGCTGTTTTTT
CDR3aa: CASKKSSGGNTGELFF
abundance: -
v_gene: TRBV5-1
j_gene: TRBJ2-2
d_gene: -

CDR3nt: TGCAGCGTTGAATCGACAGGGGTAGCCGGGGAGCTGTTTTTT
CDR3aa: CSVESTGVAGELFF
abundance: many
v_gene: TRBV29-1
j_gene: TRBJ2-2
d_gene: TRBD1